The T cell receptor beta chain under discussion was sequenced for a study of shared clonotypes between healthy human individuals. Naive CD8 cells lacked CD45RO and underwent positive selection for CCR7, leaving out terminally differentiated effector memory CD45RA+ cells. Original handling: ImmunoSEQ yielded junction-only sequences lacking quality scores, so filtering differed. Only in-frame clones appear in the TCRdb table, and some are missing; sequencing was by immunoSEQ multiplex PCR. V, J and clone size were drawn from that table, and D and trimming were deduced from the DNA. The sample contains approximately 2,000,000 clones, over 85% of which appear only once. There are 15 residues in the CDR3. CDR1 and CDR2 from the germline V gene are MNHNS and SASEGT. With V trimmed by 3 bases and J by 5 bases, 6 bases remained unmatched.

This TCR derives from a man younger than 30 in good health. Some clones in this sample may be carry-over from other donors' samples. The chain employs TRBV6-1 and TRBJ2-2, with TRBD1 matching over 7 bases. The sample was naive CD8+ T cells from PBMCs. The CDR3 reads CASSEDPQGTGELFF. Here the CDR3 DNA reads TGTGCCAGCAGTGAGGACCCACAGGGGACCGGGGAGCTGTTTTTT.